These 5 T cell receptor beta chains originate from one sample sequenced in a study of molecular identifiers for immune sequencing clone quantification. MiXCR, applied by TCRdb to the PCR reads, yields one record per CDR3 protein. The table has about 510,000 distinct CDR3 sequences, about 20% seen once; the top ten hold about 0.8%. Sequenced input: naive CD8+ T cells from blood, with Jurkat cell RNA spiked in. Specified subset: FACS-sorted CD8+CD4-CCR7+CD45RA+ naive T cells. The origin of the receptors is a human donor in good health. Some libraries in this study had Jurkat cell RNA spiked in.

J is TRBJ2-2 and V is TRBV25-1; 9 nucleotides line up with TRBD2. The CDR3 is 22 amino acids. Germline values: CDR1 MGHDK, CDR2 SYGVNS. J lost 0 bases, V lost 0 bases, and 17 bases had no gene match. The CDR3 is CASSEYIGASGEEPANTGELFF. CDR3 in DNA: TGTGCCAGCAGTGAATATATAGGGGCTAGCGGGGAGGAACCTGCGAACACCGGGGAGCTGTTTTTT.

In its sample, this clonotype was seen many times. The chain combines TRBV29-1 with TRBJ2-3, with D unclear. This CDR3 has 13 amino acids. Germline-derived CDR1 and CDR2 are SQVTM and ANQGSEA. The V end lost 6 bases, the J end lost 1 base, and 11 bases lay between the germline ends. The chain's CDR3 is CSVWTRGTDTQYF. CDR3 sequence (DNA): TGCAGCGTGTGGACCCGTGGCACAGATACGCAGTATTTT.

V is TRBV28 and J is TRBJ1-5; D unresolved. V lost 3 bases, J lost 3 bases, and 9 bases lay in between. Per germline, CDR1 MDHEN and CDR2 SYDVKM. The CDR3 has 14 residues. The CDR3 coding sequence is TGTGCCAGCAGTTTTACAGAAGTCAATCAGCCCCAGCATTTT. Its protein product is CASSFTEVNQPQHF.

This clonotype was seen repeatedly, ten times or more. As DNA, the CDR3 is TGTGCCAGCAGTCCAACTCCGGGACTAGTTAACACAGATACGCAGTATTTT. It is translated as CASSPTPGLVNTDTQYF. The chain couples TRBV27 to TRBJ2-3; 8 bases align to TRBD2. CDR1 MNHEY and CDR2 SMNVEV come from the germline V gene (reference sequence). The CDR3 contains 17 residues. V shed 5 bases, J shed 2 bases, and the junction held 12 bases outside the gene matches.

Turning to this clonotype: Since a much larger clone is just one base distant, this may be a read error. The rearrangement uses TRBV11-2 and TRBJ2-1; no clear D. V was cut by 10 bases and J by 5 bases, with 12 bases left in between. CDR3 length: 12 amino acids. CDR1 SGHAT and CDR2 FQNNGV come from the germline V gene. The CDR3 DNA follows: TGTGCCACCACGACTGGTCACAATGAGCAGTTCTTC. Protein: CATTTGHNEQFF.